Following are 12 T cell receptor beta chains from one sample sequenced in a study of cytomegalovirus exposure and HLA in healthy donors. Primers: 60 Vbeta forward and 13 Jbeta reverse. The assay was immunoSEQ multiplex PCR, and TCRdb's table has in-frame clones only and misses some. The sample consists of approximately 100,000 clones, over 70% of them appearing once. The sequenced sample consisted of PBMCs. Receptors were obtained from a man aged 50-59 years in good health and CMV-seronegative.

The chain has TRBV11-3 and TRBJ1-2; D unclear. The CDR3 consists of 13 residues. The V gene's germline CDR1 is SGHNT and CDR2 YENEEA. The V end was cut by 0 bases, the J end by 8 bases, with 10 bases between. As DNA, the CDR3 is TGTGCCAGCAGCTTAGATTCGGGGTACGGCTACACCTTC. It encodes CASSLDSGYGYTF.

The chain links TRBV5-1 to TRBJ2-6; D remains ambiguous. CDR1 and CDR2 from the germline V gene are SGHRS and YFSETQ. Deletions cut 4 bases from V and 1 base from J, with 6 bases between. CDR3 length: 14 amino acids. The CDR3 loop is CASSPFSGANVLTF. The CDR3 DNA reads TGCGCCAGCAGCCCCTTTTCTGGGGCCAACGTCCTGACTTTC.

CDR3 in DNA: TGTGCCAGCAGCTCCCGTGTCCCCTCCTACGAGCAGTACTTC. The encoded protein is CASSSRVPSYEQYF. The V and J genes are TRBV11-1 and TRBJ2-7; D not certain. Germline V lookup: CDR1 SGHAT, CDR2 FQDESV (reference sequence). V gave up 4 bases and J gave up 0 bases, with 10 bases separating them. The CDR3 loop spans 14 amino acids.

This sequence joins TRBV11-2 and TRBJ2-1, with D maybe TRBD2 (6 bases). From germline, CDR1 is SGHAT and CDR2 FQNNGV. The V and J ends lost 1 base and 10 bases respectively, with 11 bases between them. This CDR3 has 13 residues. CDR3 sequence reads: CASSLGLEWEQFF. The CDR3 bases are TGTGCCAGCAGCTTAGGACTAGAGTGGGAGCAGTTCTTC.

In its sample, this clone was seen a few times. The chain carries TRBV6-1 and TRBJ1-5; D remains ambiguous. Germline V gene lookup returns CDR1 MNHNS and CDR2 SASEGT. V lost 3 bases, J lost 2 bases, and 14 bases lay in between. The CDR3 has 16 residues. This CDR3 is CASSDLPERGNQPQHF. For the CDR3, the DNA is TGTGCCAGCAGTGACCTCCCCGAGAGGGGCAATCAGCCCCAGCATTTT.

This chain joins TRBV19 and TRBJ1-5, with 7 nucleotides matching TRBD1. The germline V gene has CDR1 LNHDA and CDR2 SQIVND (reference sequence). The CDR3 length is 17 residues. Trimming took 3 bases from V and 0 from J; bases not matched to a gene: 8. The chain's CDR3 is CASSMTSGQHSNQPQHF. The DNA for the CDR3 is TGTGCCAGTAGTATGACGTCGGGACAGCATAGCAATCAGCCCCAGCATTTT.

The CDR3 here is CASGLGLADYNEQFF. The CDR3 DNA sequence: TGTGCTAGTGGTTTGGGACTAGCGGATTACAATGAGCAGTTCTTC. The chain links TRBV12-5 to TRBJ2-1, with 9 bases that match TRBD2. Per germline, CDR1 LGHNT and CDR2 FRNRAP. The trim removed 1 base at V and 4 bases at J, leaving 2 bases unmatched. CDR3 length: 15 residues.

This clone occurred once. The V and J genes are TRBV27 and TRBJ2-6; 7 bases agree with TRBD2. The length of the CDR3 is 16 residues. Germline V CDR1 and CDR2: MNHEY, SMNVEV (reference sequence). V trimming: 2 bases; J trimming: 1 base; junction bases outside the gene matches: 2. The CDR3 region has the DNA TGTGCCAGCAGTTTAGGGAGGGTTTCTGGGGCCAACGTCCTGACTTTC. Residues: CASSLGRVSGANVLTF.

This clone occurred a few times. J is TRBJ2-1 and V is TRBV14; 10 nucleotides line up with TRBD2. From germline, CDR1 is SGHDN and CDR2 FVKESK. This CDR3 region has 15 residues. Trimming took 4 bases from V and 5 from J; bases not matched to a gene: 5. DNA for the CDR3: TGTGCCAGCAGCCCGGGACTAGCGCGAAACAATGAGCAGTTCTTC. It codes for CASSPGLARNNEQFF.

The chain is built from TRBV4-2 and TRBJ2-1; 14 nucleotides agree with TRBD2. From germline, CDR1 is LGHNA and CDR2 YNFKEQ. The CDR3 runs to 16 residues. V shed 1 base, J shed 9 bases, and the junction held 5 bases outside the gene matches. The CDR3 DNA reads TGTGCCAGCAGCCAAGTTCCGGGACTAGCGGGAGTTGAGCAGTTCTTC. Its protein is CASSQVPGLAGVEQFF.

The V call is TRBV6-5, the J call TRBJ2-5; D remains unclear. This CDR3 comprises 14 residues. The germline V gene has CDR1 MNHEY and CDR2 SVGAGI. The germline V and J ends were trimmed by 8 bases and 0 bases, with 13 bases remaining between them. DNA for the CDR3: TGTGCCAGCCCCCTCTTGCGTAACCAAGAGACCCAGTACTTC. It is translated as CASPLLRNQETQYF.

CDR3 DNA: TGTGCCAGCAAGGGACAGGCAACCTATGGCTACACCTTC. This codes for CASKGQATYGYTF. The chain is built from TRBV6-1 and TRBJ1-2; 8 nucleotides align to TRBD1. Germline V lookup: CDR1 MNHNS, CDR2 SASEGT. V was pared by 7 bases and J by 4 bases, with 5 bases of the junction left unmatched. This CDR3 region has 13 residues.